Below are 20 T cell receptor beta chains sequenced from a single sample in a study of OX40 agonist ivuxolimab in advanced cancers. Clones were sequenced by immunoSEQ multiplex PCR, and TCRdb holds only the in-frame ones, with some missing. The sample includes around 78,000 clones, more than 65% of them seen just once. Material: CD4+ or CD8+ T cells sorted from blood, obtained in a trial of the OX40 agonist ivuxolimab. These receptors all come from an adult with an advanced solid tumor such as melanoma, head and neck, liver or kidney cancer.

The chain employs TRBV7-2 and TRBJ1-5, with 7 nucleotides matching TRBD1. J lost 2 bases, V lost 5 bases, and 3 bases had no gene match. The CDR3 is 14 residues long. Germline lookup yields CDR1 SGHTA and CDR2 FQGNSA. The CDR3 sequence: CASSPDRGNQPQHF. The CDR3 nucleotides are TGTGCCAGCAGCCCCGACAGGGGCAATCAGCCCCAGCATTTT. The entire variable domain, with the rest obtained from reference TRBV7-2 and TRBJ1-5, is as follows: GAGVSQSPSNKVTEKGKDVELRCDPISGHTALYWYRQSLGQGLEFLIYFQGNSAPDKSGLPSDRFSAERTGGSVSTLTIQRTQQEDSAVYLCASSPDRGNQPQHFGDGTRLSIL.

The rearrangement uses TRBV7-6 and TRBJ2-1, with D possibly being TRBD1 or TRBD2 (5 bases each). V lost 3 bases and J lost 2, with 11 bases in between. Germline values: CDR1 SGHVS, CDR2 FNYEAQ. The CDR3 spans 15 residues. The CDR3 DNA reads TGTGCCAGCAGCTTGGTGGGACCCCCCTACAATGAGCAGTTCTTC. This gives the protein CASSLVGPPYNEQFF.

The chain is built from TRBV27 and TRBJ1-2, with unresolved D. Germline V gene sequence: CDR1 MNHEY, CDR2 SMNVEV (reference sequence). Trimming removed 0 bases from V and 3 bases from J, with 20 bases in between. The length of the CDR3 is 18 residues. The CDR3 bases are TGTGCCAGCAGTTTATCGGGGTTAGGGAGAAATAACCACTATGGCTACACCTTC. Amino acids: CASSLSGLGRNNHYGYTF.

Worth noting for this clone: A junction boundary mismatches the germline segment, possibly from a read error. Different DNA sequences within this sample yield the same CDR3. The rearrangement links TRBV18 to TRBJ1-5; perhaps TRBD1 as D (6 bases). The germline CDR1 and CDR2 sequences are KGHSH and LQKENI. The CDR3 runs to 14 residues. For the CDR3, the DNA is TGTGCCAGTTCACCTCCTCGCCGGGACACGGGCTTGTATTTT. Translating gives CASSPPRRDTGLYF.

The CDR3 loop is CASRSTGTGFDEQFF. CDR3 coding DNA: TGTGCCAGCAGGTCCACCGGGACAGGGTTTGATGAGCAGTTCTTC. This chain joins TRBV6-5 and TRBJ2-1, with TRBD1 matching 9 bases. Germline trimming cut 6 bases from V and 8 bases from J; bases unmatched to any gene: 11. CDR1 is MNHEY and CDR2 is SVGAGI in the germline V gene. This CDR3 comprises 15 residues.

The chain has TRBV7-9 and TRBJ1-5; no clear D. The V end lost 3 bases, the J end lost 6 bases, and 18 bases lay between the germline ends. The CDR3 sequence is 16 residues long. CDR1 is SEHNR and CDR2 is FQNEAQ in the germline V gene (reference sequence). CDR3 region: CASSFSGGSSSQPQHF. The CDR3 coding sequence is TGTGCCAGCAGCTTCTCAGGAGGAAGTAGTAGTCAGCCCCAGCATTTT.

The chain joins TRBV19 to TRBJ2-2; D possibly uses TRBD1 or TRBD2 (5 bases each). Trimming removed 10 bases from V and 2 bases from J, with 11 bases in between. CDR1 LNHDA and CDR2 SQIVND come from the germline V gene (reference sequence). The CDR3 length is 13 residues. The CDR3 spells CATGTDNTGELFF. DNA of the CDR3: TGTGCCACCGGGACCGATAACACCGGGGAGCTGTTTTTT.

The chain employs TRBV4-2 and TRBJ2-7; 10 bases fit TRBD1. This CDR3 is 15 amino acids long. The V and J ends lost 4 bases and 3 bases, in that order; junction bases with no gene match: 6. Germline V lookup: CDR1 LGHNA, CDR2 YNFKEQ. CDR3 bases: TGTGCCAGCAGCCTAACCGGGACAGGGGACTACGAGCAGTACTTC. This sequence encodes CASSLTGTGDYEQYF.

This clone appeared a few times. The chain couples TRBV18 to TRBJ1-5; a weak D match, TRBD1 (5 bases). Looked up from germline, CDR1 is KGHSH and CDR2 is LQKENI. V lost 3 bases and J lost 9, with 12 bases in between. This CDR3 contains 13 residues. CDR3 coding DNA: TGTGCCAGCTCACCCGCCGAGGGGCGGCCCCAGCATTTT. Amino acids: CASSPAEGRPQHF.

This chain uses TRBV5-1 with TRBJ2-1; tentatively, D is TRBD1 (6 bases). V dropped 6 bases and J dropped 0 bases, with 16 bases sitting between them. Germline V lookup: CDR1 SGHRS, CDR2 YFSETQ. This CDR3 region has 16 residues. The DNA for the CDR3 is TGCGCCAGCAAAGGGGGTCCTCAGTACTCCTACAATGAGCAGTTCTTC. This codes for CASKGGPQYSYNEQFF.

The chain is built from TRBV2 and TRBJ2-2, with D possibly called TRBD1 or TRBD2 (6 bases each). Germline CDR1 reads SNHLY; CDR2 reads FYNNEI. The CDR3 is made up of 14 amino acids. V was clipped by 3 bases and J by 4 bases, with 9 bases between them. The CDR3 region has the DNA TGTGCCAGCAGTGAGGGGGGCTCCACCGGGGAGCTGTTTTTT. Translated: CASSEGGSTGELFF.

The chain is built from TRBV19 and TRBJ1-2; 7 nucleotides agree with TRBD1. V trimming: 4 bases; J trimming: 3 bases; junction bases outside the gene matches: 2. Germline V gene data show CDR1 as LNHDA and CDR2 as SQIVND (reference sequence). The CDR3 has 13 amino acids. CDR3 loop: CASSTTGDYGYTF. DNA for the CDR3: TGTGCCAGTAGTACAACAGGGGACTATGGCTACACCTTC.

The chain carries TRBV4-3 and TRBJ2-2; 11 bases are a match to TRBD2. Trimming at V came to 4 bases and at J to 5 bases, leaving 3 bases not matched to a gene. This CDR3 has 15 residues. Germline V gene lookup returns CDR1 LGHNA and CDR2 YSLEER. The CDR3 DNA sequence: TGCGCCAGCAGCCCGCGGACTAGCGGGACCGGGGAGCTGTTTTTT. Its translation is CASSPRTSGTGELFF.

This chain's CDR3 is CASSLTGKTEAFF. Here the CDR3 DNA reads TGTGCCAGCAGCTTGACTGGAAAGACTGAAGCTTTCTTT. The rearrangement links TRBV5-6 to TRBJ1-1; D remains ambiguous. V dropped 1 base and J dropped 5 bases, with 9 bases sitting between them. CDR1 and CDR2 (germline): SGHDT, YYEEEE. The CDR3 loop spans 13 amino acids.

The chain uses TRBV4-3 and TRBJ2-7, with TRBD2 as a possible D gene (6 bases). The CDR3 spans 16 residues. V was pared by 1 base and J by 2 bases, with 15 bases between. Germline values: CDR1 LGHNA, CDR2 YSLEER. CDR3 loop: CASSQGVSGRTYEQYF. The CDR3 DNA sequence: TGCGCCAGCAGCCAAGGGGTCAGCGGGCGAACCTACGAGCAGTACTTC.

The rearrangement uses TRBV27 and TRBJ1-5; D unclear. Germline CDR1 is MNHEY and CDR2 is SMNVEV (reference sequence). V shed 4 bases and J shed 7 bases, with 8 bases lying between them. The CDR3 loop spans 12 amino acids. CDR3 DNA sequence: TGTGCCAGCAGTTCCATGGGGCAGCCCCAGCATTTT. Translated, it gives CASSSMGQPQHF.

The genes are TRBV6-5 and TRBJ2-7, with 7 bases fitting TRBD1. Trimming removed 6 bases from V and 4 bases from J; junction bases left unmatched: 9. Looked up from germline, CDR1 is MNHEY and CDR2 is SVGAGI. The CDR3 runs to 14 residues. Written as DNA, the CDR3 is TGTGCCAGCAGAACCCGGGACAGTCGATACGAGCAGTACTTC. The encoded protein is CASRTRDSRYEQYF.

The rearrangement links TRBV5-1 to TRBJ2-3, with TRBD2 matching over 9 bases. The CDR3 covers 17 residues. Looked up from germline, CDR1 is SGHRS and CDR2 is YFSETQ. Germline trimming cut 0 bases from V and 4 bases from J; bases unmatched to any gene: 9. The CDR3 is CASSLVVLAGSADTQYF. The CDR3 DNA reads as TGCGCCAGCAGCTTGGTTGTCCTAGCGGGAAGCGCAGATACGCAGTATTTT.

The V and J genes are TRBV4-1 and TRBJ2-3; 13 bases match TRBD2. V lost 2 bases, J lost 5 bases, and 4 bases stayed unmatched. Germline values: CDR1 MGHRA, CDR2 YSYEKL. The CDR3 length is 16 residues. CDR3 amino acids: CASSQTSGRVGDTQYF. Here the CDR3 DNA reads TGCGCCAGCAGCCAAACTAGCGGGAGGGTCGGAGATACGCAGTATTTT.

The chain employs TRBV10-3 and TRBJ1-4; D is undetermined. The CDR3 totals 15 residues. The germline V and J ends were trimmed by 9 bases and 8 bases, with 22 bases remaining between them. The germline V gene has CDR1 ENHRY and CDR2 SYGVKD. CDR3 loop: CAMFWCPLVLEKLFF. CDR3 in DNA: TGTGCCATGTTTTGGTGTCCGTTGGTTTTAGAAAAACTGTTTTTT.